Following are 26 T cell receptor beta chains from one sample sequenced in a study of blood T cell repertoires in COVID-19. The table came from immunoSEQ multiplex PCR; TCRdb's copy has only in-frame clones and leaves some out. The sample holds under 300,000 clones, 89% seen once. The sequenced sample was peripheral blood. The receptors were sampled from a woman aged 40 to 50 who had recovered from COVID-19.

The J gene is TRBJ1-1, the V gene TRBV7-8; possible D gene TRBD1, 5 bases. V was shortened by 3 bases and J by 3 bases, with 20 bases between the two germline ends. Germline values: CDR1 SGHVS, CDR2 FQNEAQ. The CDR3 runs to 17 residues. The CDR3 region is CASSLGGLPAKDTEAFF. The CDR3 DNA reads as TGTGCCAGCAGCTTGGGGGGACTCCCCGCAAAGGACACTGAAGCTTTCTTT.

The CDR3 loop is CASGLAGAGANVLTF. The CDR3 nucleotides are TGCGCCAGCGGGCTAGCGGGAGCTGGGGCCAACGTCCTGACTTTC. This chain connects TRBV5-1 to TRBJ2-6, with 10 bases that match TRBD2. The CDR3 loop spans 15 amino acids. In germline, CDR1 is SGHRS, CDR2 YFSETQ. With 7 bases clipped from V and 2 bases from J, the junction kept 3 bases outside the gene matches.

The chain is built from TRBV9 and TRBJ2-3; D not certain. Germline-derived CDR1 and CDR2 are SGDLS and YYNGEE. V was trimmed by 2 bases and J by 1 base, leaving 5 bases between them. The CDR3 sequence is 13 residues long. The CDR3 here is CASSVTGTDTQYF. For the CDR3, the DNA is TGTGCCAGCAGCGTTACAGGCACAGATACGCAGTATTTT.

This clone is a singleton in its sample. CDR3 nucleotide sequence: TGTGCCATCAGTGCCTCAACAGGGTATAGCAATCAGCCCCAGCATTTT. This codes for CAISASTGYSNQPQHF. The V and J genes are TRBV10-3 and TRBJ1-5; TRBD1 is a possible D gene (6 bases). The CDR3 length is 16 residues. Trimming stripped 4 bases from V and 0 bases from J, with 13 bases between. Germline-derived CDR1 and CDR2 are ENHRY and SYGVKD.

The V and J genes are TRBV13 and TRBJ2-7; TRBD1 is a possible D gene (5 bases). The germline gives CDR1 PRHDT, CDR2 FYEKMQ (reference sequence). The CDR3 has 12 residues. V lost 2 bases and J lost 6, with 8 bases in between. In DNA form, the CDR3 reads TGTGCCAGCAGCTTAAGGGGTTTCGAGCAGTACTTC. It translates to CASSLRGFEQYF.

This clone appeared once. The V call is TRBV7-9, the J call TRBJ2-2; maybe TRBD2 (5 bases). CDR3 length equals 15 residues. Germline CDR1 is SEHNR and CDR2 is FQNEAQ (reference sequence). The V end lost 5 bases, the J end lost 5 bases, and 15 bases lay between the germline ends. The CDR3: CASSQPGRGTGELFF. CDR3 in DNA: TGTGCCAGCAGCCAACCGGGCCGAGGGACCGGGGAGCTGTTTTTT. Supplemented by reference TRBV7-9 and TRBJ2-2, the full variable domain reads DTGVSQNPRHKITKRGQNVTFRCDPISEHNRLYWYRQTLGQGPEFLTYFQNEAQLEKSRLLSDRFSAERPKGSFSTLEIQRTEQGDSAMYLCASSQPGRGTGELFFGEGSRLTVL.

This chain links TRBV5-1 with TRBJ2-1, with 12 bases aligning to TRBD2. This CDR3 comprises 17 residues. Unmatched junction bases numbered 13, after V lost 4 bases and J lost 8 bases. Germline CDR1 reads SGHRS; CDR2 reads YFSETQ. CDR3 protein: CASSRRTSGESRDEQFF. The CDR3 DNA sequence: TGCGCCAGCAGCCGGCGGACTAGCGGGGAATCTCGGGATGAGCAGTTCTTC. Supplemented by reference TRBV5-1 and TRBJ2-1, the full variable domain reads KAGVTQTPRYLIKTRGQQVTLSCSPISGHRSVSWYQQTPGQGLQFLFEYFSETQRNKGNFPGRFSGRQFSNSRSEMNVSTLELGDSALYLCASSRRTSGESRDEQFFGPGTRLTVL.

This clone has only one observation. The J gene is TRBJ2-2, the V gene TRBV7-6; 9 bases are shared with TRBD2. V was clipped by 5 bases and J by 4 bases; unmatched bases: 11. Germline V gene data show CDR1 as SGHVS and CDR2 as FNYEAQ. The CDR3 has 17 amino acids. CDR3 region: CASSPSLWRGGTGELFF. DNA of the CDR3: TGTGCCAGCAGCCCCTCCCTTTGGCGGGGGGGCACCGGGGAGCTGTTTTTT.

The chain recombines TRBV5-6 with TRBJ1-2; 7 bases align to TRBD1. The V gene's germline CDR1 is SGHDT and CDR2 YYEEEE. The trim removed 2 bases at V and 6 bases at J, leaving 4 bases unmatched. The CDR3 totals 13 residues. CDR3 region: CASSLPTGDGYTF. CDR3 DNA: TGTGCCAGCAGCTTACCAACAGGGGATGGCTACACCTTC. The variable domain in full, completed from reference TRBV5-6 and TRBJ1-2, reads DAGVTQSPTHLIKTRGQQVTLRCSPKSGHDTVSWYQQALGQGPQFIFQYYEEEERQRGNFPDRFSGHQFPNYSSELNVNALLLGDSALYLCASSLPTGDGYTFGSGTRLTVV.

The chain is built from TRBV21-1 and TRBJ2-7; the tabulated D call, TRBD1, remains unverified against the DNA. TRBV21-1 is deemed a pseudogene. CDR3 size: 12 residues. The CDR3 DNA is TGTGCCAGCAGCATAAGGGGGACCGGGCAGTACGTC. Its translation: CASSIRGTGQYV.

This clone showed up just once. The gene calls are TRBV30 and TRBJ1-1; no reliable D call. Germline assignment: CDR1 GTSNPN and CDR2 SVGIG (reference sequence). V was cut by 0 bases and J by 4 bases, with 12 bases left in between. CDR3 length: 14 residues. In DNA, the CDR3 is TGTGCCTGGAGTGTCCATATAGCGGGCACTGAAGCTTTCTTT. Protein product: CAWSVHIAGTEAFF.

This clone came up a few times. In nucleotides, the CDR3 is TGTGCCAGCAGCTTAGAGCAAGCGAATCAGCCCCAGCATTTT. It encodes CASSLEQANQPQHF. This chain joins TRBV11-2 and TRBJ1-5; D uncertain. Germline values: CDR1 SGHAT, CDR2 FQNNGV. There are 14 residues in the CDR3. V gave up 0 bases and J gave up 4 bases, with 7 bases separating them. Looking up the rest from reference TRBV11-2 and TRBJ1-5 gives the full variable domain: EAGVAQSPRYKIIEKRQSVAFWCNPISGHATLYWYQQILGQGPKLLIQFQNNGVVDDSQLPKDRFSAERLKGVDSTLKIQPAKLEDSAVYLCASSLEQANQPQHFGDGTRLSIL.

This clone has a handful of counts. The chain uses TRBV30 and TRBJ1-5; TRBD1 might be the D (5 bases). The germline CDR1 and CDR2 sequences are GTSNPN and SVGIG (reference sequence). The CDR3 runs 13 residues. V lost 0 bases, J lost 3 bases, and 6 bases lay in between. The DNA for the CDR3 is TGTGCCTGGAGTGTACAGGACAATCAGCCCCAGCATTTT. The encoded protein is CAWSVQDNQPQHF. Based on the CDR3 plus reference TRBV30 and TRBJ1-5, the full variable domain is SQTIHQWPATLVQPVGSPLSLECTVEGTSNPNLYWYRQAAGRGLQLLFYSVGIGQISSEVPQNLSASRPQDRQFILSSKKLLLSDSGFYLCAWSVQDNQPQHFGDGTRLSIL.

The gene calls are TRBV5-1 and TRBJ1-2; D is possibly TRBD1 (5 bases). The V end lost 2 bases, the J end lost 2 bases, and 13 bases lay between the germline ends. The CDR3 runs to 15 residues. The germline V gene has CDR1 SGHRS and CDR2 YFSETQ. The CDR3 loop is CASSFQGKGNYGYTF. The CDR3 region has the DNA TGCGCCAGCAGCTTCCAGGGAAAAGGGAACTATGGCTACACCTTC. The variable domain in full, completed from reference TRBV5-1 and TRBJ1-2, reads KAGVTQTPRYLIKTRGQQVTLSCSPISGHRSVSWYQQTPGQGLQFLFEYFSETQRNKGNFPGRFSGRQFSNSRSEMNVSTLELGDSALYLCASSFQGKGNYGYTFGSGTRLTVV.

This chain uses TRBV19 with TRBJ1-1; D is possibly TRBD1 (5 bases). The CDR3 spans 15 residues. V gave up 4 bases and J gave up 4 bases, with 16 bases separating them. The germline V gene has CDR1 LNHDA and CDR2 SQIVND (reference sequence). The chain's CDR3 is CASSNGMDTGTEAFF. The CDR3 DNA sequence: TGTGCCAGTAGTAACGGCATGGACACCGGCACTGAAGCTTTCTTT.

V usage is TRBV6-2 or TRBV6-3 and J usage is TRBJ2-3, with unresolved D. V was shortened by 2 bases and J by 4 bases, with 7 bases between the two germline ends. Germline V CDR1 and CDR2: MNHEY, SVGEGT. This CDR3 region has 13 residues. For the CDR3, the DNA is TGTGCCAGCAGTTACCCTTCGTCAGATACGCAGTATTTT. This gives the protein CASSYPSSDTQYF.

J is TRBJ1-2 and V is TRBV10-3; 10 bases agree with TRBD1. Germline V gene data show CDR1 as ENHRY and CDR2 as SYGVKD. The CDR3 extends over 14 amino acids. Unmatched junction bases numbered 3, after V lost 5 bases and J lost 3 bases. The CDR3 reads CAISRGTGDYGYTF. The DNA for the CDR3 is TGTGCCATCAGTCGGGGGACAGGGGACTATGGCTACACCTTC.

The chain employs TRBV9 and TRBJ2-6, with a weak D call TRBD1 (6 bases). The CDR3 is 16 amino acids. The germline V gene has CDR1 SGDLS and CDR2 YYNGEE. V lost 4 bases and J lost 0, with 11 bases in between. In DNA, the CDR3 is TGTGCCAGCAGCCCTCCGACAGGCTCTGGGGCCAACGTCCTGACTTTC. It translates to CASSPPTGSGANVLTF.

This clone showed up just once. V usage is TRBV5-4 and J usage is TRBJ2-5; 11 bases agree with TRBD2. V lost 3 bases, J lost 0 bases, and 7 bases stayed unmatched. The CDR3 sequence is 17 residues long. Looked up from germline, CDR1 is SGHNT and CDR2 is YYREEE (reference sequence). The CDR3 DNA is TGTGCCAGCAGCTCGAATAATAGCGGGAGGGACCAAGAGACCCAGTACTTC. Encoded protein: CASSSNNSGRDQETQYF.

This chain connects TRBV18 to TRBJ1-5, with TRBD1 matching over 8 bases. The V segment lost 3 bases and the J segment 8 bases; nucleotides outside the gene matches: 9. Germline V gene lookup returns CDR1 KGHSH and CDR2 LQKENI. CDR3 length: 15 amino acids. In DNA form, the CDR3 reads TGTGCCAGCTCACCCTACAGGGGGTCCTGGGAGCCCCAGCATTTT. It translates to CASSPYRGSWEPQHF. Full variable domain (missing parts from reference TRBV18 and TRBJ1-5): NAGVMQNPRHLVRRRGQEARLRCSPMKGHSHVYWYRQLPEEGLKFMVYLQKENIIDESGMPKERFSAEFPKEGPSILRIQQVVRGDSAAYFCASSPYRGSWEPQHFGDGTRLSIL.

The chain combines TRBV7-9 with TRBJ2-3, with 15 bases matching TRBD2. The CDR3 has 17 amino acids. Germline lookup yields CDR1 SEHNR and CDR2 FQNEAQ (reference sequence). The ends lost 3 bases at V and 4 bases at J; junction bases unmatched: 5. The CDR3 loop is CASSFGLAGGPSDTQYF. CDR3 in DNA: TGTGCCAGCAGCTTCGGACTAGCGGGAGGGCCATCAGATACGCAGTATTTT.

The chain employs TRBV14 and TRBJ1-4; 8 positions agree with TRBD1. Germline-derived CDR1 and CDR2 are SGHDN and FVKESK. V gave up 3 bases and J gave up 7 bases; unmatched junction bases: 7. The CDR3 extends over 15 amino acids. The CDR3 DNA reads TGTGCCAGCAGCCAGAGACAGGGGTGGGGTGAAAAACTGTTTTTT. Protein product: CASSQRQGWGEKLFF.

The genes are TRBV6-2 or TRBV6-3 and TRBJ1-1; D unresolved. Germline loops: CDR1 MNHEY, CDR2 SVGEGT. Trimming took off 4 bases at V and 3 bases at J, with 15 bases between the two ends. The CDR3 extends over 15 amino acids. This CDR3 is CASSSAGSDYTEAFF. The CDR3, as DNA: TGTGCCAGCAGTTCGGCGGGCAGCGATTACACTGAAGCTTTCTTT.

CDR3 region: CSAGTSGRQTQYF. The CDR3, as DNA: TGCAGCGCTGGGACTAGCGGGAGGCAGACCCAGTACTTC. This chain uses TRBV29-1 with TRBJ2-5; 15 bases fit TRBD2. Germline V gene lookup returns CDR1 SQVTM and CDR2 ANQGSEA. V lost 7 bases and J lost 6; bases outside the gene matches: 3. There are 13 residues in the CDR3.

The genes are TRBV5-1 and TRBJ2-7; D not certain. Germline assignment: CDR1 SGHRS and CDR2 YFSETQ. Deletions cut 5 bases from V and 3 bases from J, with 12 bases between. The CDR3 has 13 residues. The CDR3 here is CASRVLSGYEQYF. CDR3 DNA: TGCGCCAGCAGAGTGCTCTCGGGCTACGAGCAGTACTTC.

The CDR3 reads CASSRPGGLAFF. The CDR3 nucleotides are TGTGCCAGCAGTCGGCCCGGGGGGTTGGCTTTCTTT. The chain joins TRBV27 to TRBJ1-1, with D perhaps matching TRBD1 (5 bases). This CDR3 is built from 12 residues. V was trimmed by 5 bases and J by 11 bases, leaving 15 bases between them. From germline, CDR1 is MNHEY and CDR2 SMNVEV (reference sequence).